This TCR beta chain emerged from a study of shared clonotypes between healthy human individuals. Germline values: CDR1 SGHNT, CDR2 YYREEE (reference sequence). V dropped 1 base and J dropped 4 bases, with 8 bases sitting between them. The CDR3 contains 13 residues. Broader study findings: Generation probability values for non-shared clonotypes were lower than those for clonotypes shared by all four donors.

Assay used: immunoSEQ multiplex PCR; TCRdb lists only in-frame clones, some missing. The sample carries 850,000 to 1,200,000 clones, more than 60% recorded once. Subsets obtained from CD4+ cells comprised CD45RA+ naive and CD45RA-negative memory cells. Note on this clone: The antigen is undetermined.

The chain couples TRBV5-4 to TRBJ1-2; D is undetermined. Sequenced material: memory CD4+ T cells sorted from blood. Subset described: CD45RA-negative fraction. The sequence came from a man aged 18-30 years in good health. CDR3 nucleotides: TGTGCCAGCAGCTTGTCCGGGATCTATGGCTACACCTTC. Protein: CASSLSGIYGYTF.